This is a list of T cell receptor beta chains from one sample in a study of spatial heterogeneity in lung cancer. TCRdb ran MiXCR on the 5' RACE reads and lists one entry per CDR3 protein. The repertoire includes approximately 5,000 distinct CDR3 sequences, around 7.1% of them detected once, and 19% sits in the top ten. The sequences come from lung tumor tissue, collected at surgery. The receptors were sampled from a male donor with early-stage non-small cell lung cancer. CDR3s include the opening cysteine and the closing phenylalanine or tryptophan. D genes are given only for firm matches. Clone size is given for some rows only: seen once, a few or many times, or a class if the clone is expanded.

NA	TRBJ2-4	TRBV4-2	many	TGTGCCAGCAGCCCCCACCAGGGAAACATTCAGTACTTC	CASSPHQGNIQYF
NA	TRBJ2-5	TRBV30	few	TGTGCCTGGAGTGTAGGCGGAGGGGCAGAGACCCAGTACTTC	CAWSVGGGAETQYF
NA	TRBJ2-7	TRBV4-3	NA	TGCGCCAGCAGCCAAGATTATCAGGGTTACGAGCAGTACTTC	CASSQDYQGYEQYF
TRBD1	TRBJ1-5	TRBV19	many	TGTGCCAGCTCGGACAGGGTGGATCAGCCCCAGCATTTT	CASSDRVDQPQHF
NA	TRBJ1-4	TRBV12-3/TRBV12-4	large	TGTGCCAGCAGTCCACCAGCAACTAATGAAAAACTGTTTTTT	CASSPPATNEKLFF
TRBD2	TRBJ2-7	TRBV7-9	many	TGTGCCAGCAGCTTAAAGCGTTCGACGGGACTACTTAGCCAGAACCTATACTTC	CASSLKRSTGLLSQNLYF
TRBD1	TRBJ1-1	TRBV6-2/TRBV6-3	few	TGTGCCAGCAGTTACGGACAGGGGTACACTGAAGCTTTCTTT	CASSYGQGYTEAFF
NA	TRBJ2-1	TRBV5-6	NA	TGTGCCAGCAGCCTCCTGGACCTAGGGCAGTTCTTC	CASSLLDLGQFF
TRBD1	TRBJ2-3	TRBV7-8	medium-sized	TGTGCCAGCAGCACTACAGGGGCCCGCACAGATACGCAGTATTTT	CASSTTGARTDTQYF
NA	TRBJ2-1	TRBV18	many	TGTGCCAGCTCACCAACCGGGACTCTTAAGGGCAATGAGCAGTTCTTC	CASSPTGTLKGNEQFF
NA	TRBJ1-1	TRBV3-1	medium-sized	TGTGCCAGCAACGAACCGGGGACTGAAGCTTTCTTT	CASNEPGTEAFF
NA	TRBJ2-7	TRBV7-9	medium-sized	TGTGCCAGCTCGACCGACTCCTACGAGCAGTACTTC	CASSTDSYEQYF
NA	TRBJ2-3	TRBV7-8	many	TGTGCCAGCAGCCAACAGGGCGATACGCAGTATTTT	CASSQQGDTQYF
TRBD2	TRBJ2-3	TRBV7-2	NA	TGTGCCAGCAGCTTCCAGCGGGGGGGTTTGGATACGCAGTATTTT	CASSFQRGGLDTQYF
NA	TRBJ2-4	TRBV7-2	NA	TGTGCCAGCAGCCCCCGGAACAGTCAAAACATTCAGTACTTC	CASSPRNSQNIQYF
TRBD1	TRBJ1-1	TRBV28	many	TGTGCCAGCAGCCAGCAGGGGGCGCGCACTGAAGCTTTCTTT	CASSQQGARTEAFF
TRBD1	TRBJ2-2	TRBV11-3	few	TGTGCCAGCAGCTTAAGGGGGCGCGGAACCGGGGAGCTGTTTTTT	CASSLRGRGTGELFF
NA	TRBJ1-6	TRBV18	medium-sized	TGTGCCAGCCGGGGCAGGGTGGATTCACCCCTCCACTTT	CASRGRVDSPLHF
NA	TRBJ2-7	TRBV5-5	NA	TGTGCCAGCAGCCCGGATCTGCAGCAGTACTTC	CASSPDLQQYF
NA	TRBJ1-2	TRBV7-2	medium-sized	TGTGCCAGCAGCTTGAACGGACCCTATGGCTACACCTTC	CASSLNGPYGYTF
NA	TRBJ1-1	TRBV7-6	medium-sized	TGTGCCAGCAGTCCACGGCCGGATATGAACACTGAAGCTTTCTTT	CASSPRPDMNTEAFF
NA	TRBJ1-2	TRBV4-1	many	TGCGCCAGCAGCCAAGATTGGGCTAGGGACTATGGCTACACCTTC	CASSQDWARDYGYTF
NA	TRBJ2-7	TRBV4-2	NA	TGTGCCAGCAGCCAAGAAGTGGACCCCCACTACGAGCAGTACTTC	CASSQEVDPHYEQYF
TRBD1	TRBJ2-5	TRBV29-1	NA	TGCAGCGTCCGACAGGGGATGGAAGAGACCCAGTACTTC	CSVRQGMEETQYF
NA	TRBJ2-3	TRBV24-1	many	TGTGCCAGAAATCCGGACTGCTCTAGCACAGATACGCAGTATTTT	CARNPDCSSTDTQYF
NA	TRBJ2-3	TRBV4-3	medium-sized	TGCGCCAGCAGCCAAGAATGGGGTTGGGGCACAGATACGCAGTATTTT	CASSQEWGWGTDTQYF
NA	TRBJ2-7	TRBV29-1	few	TGCAGCGTTGAAGCGGGGTTCTCCGGAGCCTACGAGCAGTACTTC	CSVEAGFSGAYEQYF
NA	TRBJ2-7	TRBV5-3	few	TGTGCCAGAAGCTATGGTAGGCGCTACGAGCAGTACTTC	CARSYGRRYEQYF
TRBD1	TRBJ1-4	TRBV6-1	many	TGTGCCAGCAGTCTGGACAGGGGGCGCGCGGGGGAAAAACTGTTTTTT	CASSLDRGRAGEKLFF
TRBD1	TRBJ1-2	TRBV5-5	medium-sized	TGTGCCAGCAGCTTGACAGGGGGATTCTATGGCTACACCTTC	CASSLTGGFYGYTF
NA	TRBJ1-1	TRBV7-8	medium-sized	TGTGCCAGCAGCCCCAACAGGGAAGCTTTCTTT	CASSPNREAFF
TRBD2	TRBJ2-7	TRBV7-2	many	TGTGCCAGCAGCTTAGCGGGGACTACCCCGCGGGAGCAGTACTTC	CASSLAGTTPREQYF
TRBD1	TRBJ1-1	TRBV18	many	TGTGCCAGCTCACTCGGACAGGAGAACACTGAAGCTTTCTTT	CASSLGQENTEAFF
NA	TRBJ1-1	TRBV29-1	NA	TGCAGCGTTAACTTCCAGGGTAGGGCTTTCTTT	CSVNFQGRAFF
NA	TRBJ1-4	TRBV27	many	TGTGCCAGCAGTTTATGGGCGGGGCATGAAAAACTGTTTTTT	CASSLWAGHEKLFF
NA	TRBJ1-6	TRBV6-5	medium-sized	TGTGCCAGCAGTCGAAGGGGGGTTGCGGATTCACCCCTCCACTTT	CASSRRGVADSPLHF
NA	TRBJ1-2	TRBV19	many	TGTGCCAGTAGTATAAGGGACACCTATGGCTACACCTTC	CASSIRDTYGYTF
TRBD1	TRBJ2-7	TRBV23-1	medium-sized	TGCGCCAGCAGTCAATCCGGACAGGAGAGCTCCTACGAGCAGTACTTC	CASSQSGQESSYEQYF
NA	TRBJ1-5	TRBV4-1	medium-sized	TGCGCCAGCAGCCGAGACCACGGTACAGGCTACAATCAGCCCCAGCATTTT	CASSRDHGTGYNQPQHF
TRBD2	TRBJ2-5	TRBV5-1	medium-sized	TGCGCCAGCAGCTCCGGGGCTAGCGGGGAACAAGAGACCCAGTACTTC	CASSSGASGEQETQYF
NA	TRBJ2-1	TRBV5-1	medium-sized	TGCGCCAGCAGCCGACAGGGGAGGGAGGGTGAGCAGTTCTTC	CASSRQGREGEQFF
NA	TRBJ1-5	TRBV20-1	many	TGCAGTGCCGCCCTGTCTCCCCGGGATCAGCCCCAGCATTTT	CSAALSPRDQPQHF
TRBD1	TRBJ2-2	TRBV6-5	NA	TGTGCCAGCAGCTGGGACAGAGCCACCGGGGAGCTGTTTTTT	CASSWDRATGELFF
NA	TRBJ2-4	TRBV20-1	many	TGCAGTGGAGGACGACTAGCCAAAAACATTCAGTACTTC	CSGGRLAKNIQYF
NA	TRBJ2-2	TRBV12-3/TRBV12-4	NA	TGTGCCAGCAGTTTAAGGCAGGGGAGCACCGGGGAGCTGTTTTTT	CASSLRQGSTGELFF
NA	TRBJ2-1	TRBV10-3	NA	TGTGCCGTCAGTCCGACTAGTTTCAATGAGCAGTTCTTC	CAVSPTSFNEQFF
NA	TRBJ2-2	TRBV9	medium-sized	TGTGCCAGCAGCCCCTTCAGGGAAGCCGGGGAGCTGTTTTTT	CASSPFREAGELFF
TRBD2	TRBJ2-1	TRBV6-6	many	TGTGCCAGCAGGGGACTAGCGGATAATGAGCAGTTCTTC	CASRGLADNEQFF
TRBD1	TRBJ2-7	TRBV19	many	TGTGCCAGTAGTCCCGGGGACAGGGGATCTTACGAGCAGTACTTC	CASSPGDRGSYEQYF
TRBD2	TRBJ2-5	TRBV27	large	TGTGCCAGCACCGATAGCGGGAGCGAAGAGACCCAGTACTTC	CASTDSGSEETQYF
TRBD2	TRBJ2-3	TRBV20-1	many	TGCAGTGCTAGAGAGTACTTCGGACTAGCGAGCACAGATACGCAGTATTTT	CSAREYFGLASTDTQYF